The text below deals with one T cell receptor (beta chain). As a fraction of the sample, this clonotype is hyperexpanded (1% or more). A read error may produce the germline difference seen at one junction end. Via the germline V gene, CDR1 is LGHNA and CDR2 YNFKEQ. The CDR3 measures 13 amino acids from cysteine to phenylalanine. Solely the CDR3 DNA is kept, with 39 bases framed from the first base. PBMCs were labeled with CellTrace CFSE and cultured for about six days in RPMI with 8% human serum plus peptide pools at roughly 1 ug/mL each. Enrolled adults were healthy and were found to be seronegative for ZIKV, JEV, YFV, DENV and WNV by microneutralization screening. The samples were taken from a phase 1, double-blinded, randomized, placebo-controlled trial testing an alum-adjuvanted Zika purified-inactivated virus (ZPIV) vaccine. Peripheral blood mononuclear cells were isolated using a standard procedure and then kept frozen in liquid nitrogen until they were used.

The data stem from a study of Japanese encephalitis immunity and Zika vaccine responses (dated by TCRdb to 2020 to 2023). Background for the entire study: Each included participant got alum-adjuvanted ZPIV three times, at weeks 0, 4 and 28, with every dose being 5.0 ug. Eleven to twelve participants were given two doses of JEV vaccine (IXIARO) 28 days apart, two to three months before the first ZPIV dose. Over 5 representative participants per pre-vaccination group were picked for TCR sequencing, using samples from week 52 and from week 0, the point after pre-vaccination but before ZPIV. Before ZPIV, over eleven participants got a single dose of YFV vaccine (YF-VAX), while nine participants were flavivirus-naive. In addition, the TCR repertoires of a few flavivirus-naive individuals were analyzed at weeks 2, 6 and 52 after ZPIV vaccination began. The study tested whether CD4 T cell responses to the Zika vaccine were shaped by prior Japanese encephalitis virus (JEV) or yellow fever virus (YFV) vaccination. The ZIKV peptides, 15-mers that overlapped by 11 residues, were chosen for containing NetMHCpan/NetMHCII-predicted epitopes with affinity below 50 nM. For stimulations, either ZIKV structural-protein peptide pools divided into flavivirus-conserved and non-conserved sets or JEV or YFV peptides matching the pre-vaccination were used.

Overall study results and their limits: CD8 T cell responses to ZIKV peptide pools were of very low magnitude and seen in only a few individuals. The samples grouped by participant and showed no similarity across individuals, which suggests that no public TCRs were detected. Because there were not enough samples, the peptide pools could not be deconvoluted, which meant the specific peptides behind the cross-reactive responses went unidentified. After ZPIV, a significant decrease in repertoire richness of CD4 T cells responding to conserved ZIKV epitopes was observed in JEV-pre-vaccinated donors. The analysis covered only a subset of trial participants who had three doses and adequate samples, rather than the whole vaccinated cohort. JEV-pre-vaccinated donors showed higher repertoire similarity across time-points and stimulations than YFV-pre-vaccinated donors, indicating more clonotypes common to ZIKV and JEV stimulation.

The method behind the library was 5' RACE. Before sequencing, the TCRbeta libraries were pooled in proportion to the number of cells sorted for each library. Total RNA was extracted from the sorted cells with RNAzol RT, and cDNA was synthesized using an oligo(dT) primer and a template-switching oligo. The TCRbeta V-CDR3-J region was amplified by PCR with Kapa HiFi between a SMARTer oligo primer and a TCRbeta constant-region primer. Illumina adaptors and sample-specific index barcodes were added in a second PCR, with HighPrep bead cleanup and a Bioanalyzer check confirming a band of roughly 650 bp. The libraries were sequenced on an Illumina MiSeq using 2x151 bp paired-end reads. Processing in the source paper ran as follows. Reads were demultiplexed with an in-house Java program, and MiXCR assigned TCRbeta annotations and counted clonotypes. Repertoire overlap used Morisita-Horn indices from the R package vegan, with UPGMA clustering and Circos plots of recurring clonotypes. Shannon diversity and richness were normalized to the highest possible value given the input cell numbers, yielding values from 0 to 1. CDR3beta sequences were aligned using MUSCLE, distances were calculated using SeqinR, and multidimensional scaling was plotted in R. TCRdb's own reprocessing of the public reads used fastp at Q25 and MiXCR and kept productive beta chains. Every distinct CDR3 protein forms one entry, paired with its most common genes and DNA. It is TCRdb's table, rather than the study itself, that gives the V and J calls and clone size. This sample has some 200 distinct CDR3 sequences in its table, and less than 5.5% of those were observed once. The top ten hold about two fifths of the sample.

The rearranged chain carries TRBV4-2 and TRBJ1-5, with the D gene call left open. The TCR originated in an adult man who received an inactivated Zika virus vaccine. Sequences were derived from antigen-activated CD8+ T cells from blood, cultured, sampled during a Zika inactivated vaccine study. The CDR3 region has the sequence CASSETINQPQHF. The DNA is as follows: TGCGCCAGCAGCGAGACAATCAATCAGCCCCAGCATTTT.